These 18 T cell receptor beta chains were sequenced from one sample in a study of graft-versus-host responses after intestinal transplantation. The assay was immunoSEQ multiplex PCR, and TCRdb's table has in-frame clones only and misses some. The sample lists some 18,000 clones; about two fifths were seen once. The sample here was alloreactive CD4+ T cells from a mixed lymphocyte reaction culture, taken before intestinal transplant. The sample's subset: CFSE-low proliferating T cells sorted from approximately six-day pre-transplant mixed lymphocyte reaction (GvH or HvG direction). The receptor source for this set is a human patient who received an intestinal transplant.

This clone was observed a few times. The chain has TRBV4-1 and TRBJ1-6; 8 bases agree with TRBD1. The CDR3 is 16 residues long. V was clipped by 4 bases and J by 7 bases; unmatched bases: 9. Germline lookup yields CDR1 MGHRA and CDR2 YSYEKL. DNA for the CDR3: TGCGCCAGCAGCCGGGTCAGGACAGGGCGCAATTCACCCCTCCACTTT. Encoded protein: CASSRVRTGRNSPLHF.

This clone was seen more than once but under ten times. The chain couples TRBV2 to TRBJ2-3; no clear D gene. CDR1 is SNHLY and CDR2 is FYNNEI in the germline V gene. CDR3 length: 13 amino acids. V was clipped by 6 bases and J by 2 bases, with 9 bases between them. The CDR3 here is CASRVGFTDTQYF. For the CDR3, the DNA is TGTGCCAGCAGGGTGGGGTTCACAGATACGCAGTATTTT.

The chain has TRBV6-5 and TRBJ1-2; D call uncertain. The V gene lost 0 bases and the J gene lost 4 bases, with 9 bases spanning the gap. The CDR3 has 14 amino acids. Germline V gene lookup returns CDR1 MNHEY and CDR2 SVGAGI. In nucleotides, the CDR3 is TGTGCCAGCAGTTACTCAGAGGGCGGCTATGGCTACACCTTC. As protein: CASSYSEGGYGYTF.

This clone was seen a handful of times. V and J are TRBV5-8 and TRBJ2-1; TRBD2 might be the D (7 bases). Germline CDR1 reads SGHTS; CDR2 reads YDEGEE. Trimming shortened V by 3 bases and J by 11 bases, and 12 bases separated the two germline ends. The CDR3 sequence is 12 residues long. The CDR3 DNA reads TGTGCCAGCAGCTGGGGAGGGGGTCAGCAGTTCTTC. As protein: CASSWGGGQQFF. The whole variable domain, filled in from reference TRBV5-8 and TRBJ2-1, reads EAGVTQSPTHLIKTRGQQATLRCSPISGHTSVYWYQQALGLGLQFLLWYDEGEERNRGNFPPRFSGRQFPNYSSELNVNALELEDSALYLCASSWGGGQQFFGPGTRLTVL.

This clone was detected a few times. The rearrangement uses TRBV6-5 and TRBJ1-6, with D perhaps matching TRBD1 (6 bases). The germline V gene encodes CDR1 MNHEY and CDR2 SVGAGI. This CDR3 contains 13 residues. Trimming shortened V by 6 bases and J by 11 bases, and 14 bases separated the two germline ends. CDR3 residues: CASSDRPRPPLHF. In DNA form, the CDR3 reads TGTGCCAGCAGCGACAGGCCTAGGCCACCCCTCCACTTT.

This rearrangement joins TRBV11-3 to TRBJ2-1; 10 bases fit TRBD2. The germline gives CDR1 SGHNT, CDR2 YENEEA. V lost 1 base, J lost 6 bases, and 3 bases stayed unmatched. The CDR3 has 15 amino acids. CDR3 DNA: TGTGCCAGCAGCTTAGTAGCGGGGGGACTCAATGAGCAGTTCTTC. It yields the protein CASSLVAGGLNEQFF. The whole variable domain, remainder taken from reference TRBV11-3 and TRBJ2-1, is EAGVVQSPRYKIIEKKQPVAFWCNPISGHNTLYWYLQNLGQGPELLIRYENEEAVDDSQLPKDRFSAERLKGVDSTLKIQPAELGDSAVYLCASSLVAGGLNEQFFGPGTRLTVL.

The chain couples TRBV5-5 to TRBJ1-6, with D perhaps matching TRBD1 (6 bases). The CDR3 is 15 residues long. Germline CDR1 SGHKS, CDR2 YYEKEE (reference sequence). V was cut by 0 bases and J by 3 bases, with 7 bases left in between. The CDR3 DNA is TGTGCCAGCAGCTTGGAGGGGGGCTATAATTCACCCCTCCACTTT. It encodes CASSLEGGYNSPLHF.

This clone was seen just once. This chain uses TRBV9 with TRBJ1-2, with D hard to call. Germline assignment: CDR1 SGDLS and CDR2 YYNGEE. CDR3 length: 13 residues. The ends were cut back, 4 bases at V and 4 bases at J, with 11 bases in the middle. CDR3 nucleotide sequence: TGTGCCAGCAGCCCCCTACGAGCCTATGGCTACACCTTC. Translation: CASSPLRAYGYTF.

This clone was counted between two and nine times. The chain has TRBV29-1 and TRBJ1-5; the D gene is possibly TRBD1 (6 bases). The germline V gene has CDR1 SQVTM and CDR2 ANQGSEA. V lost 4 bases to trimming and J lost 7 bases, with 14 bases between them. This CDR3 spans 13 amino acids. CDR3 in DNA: TGCAGCGTTGGGAGGGGGGGGGCGCAGCCCCAGCATTTT. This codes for CSVGRGGAQPQHF.

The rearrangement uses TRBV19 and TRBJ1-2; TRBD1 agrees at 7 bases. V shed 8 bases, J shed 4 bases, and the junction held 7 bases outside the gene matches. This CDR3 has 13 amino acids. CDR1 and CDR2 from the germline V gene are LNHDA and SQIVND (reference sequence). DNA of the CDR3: TGTGCCAGTTCATGGCAGGGGGGCTATGGCTACACCTTC. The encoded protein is CASSWQGGYGYTF.

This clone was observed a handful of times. The CDR3: CAWGGQAAGEQFF. CDR3 nucleotide sequence: TGTGCCTGGGGAGGACAGGCTGCGGGTGAGCAGTTCTTC. The gene calls are TRBV30 and TRBJ2-1; 7 bases match TRBD1. Germline CDR1 GTSNPN, CDR2 SVGIG (reference sequence). CDR3 length equals 13 residues. The V segment lost 5 bases and the J segment 9 bases; nucleotides outside the gene matches: 10.

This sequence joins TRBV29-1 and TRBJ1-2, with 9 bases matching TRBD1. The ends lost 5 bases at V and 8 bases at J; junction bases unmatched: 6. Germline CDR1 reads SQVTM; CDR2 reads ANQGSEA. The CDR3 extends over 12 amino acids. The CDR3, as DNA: TGCAGCGTTTCGGACAGGGGATTGGGCTACACCTTC. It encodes CSVSDRGLGYTF.

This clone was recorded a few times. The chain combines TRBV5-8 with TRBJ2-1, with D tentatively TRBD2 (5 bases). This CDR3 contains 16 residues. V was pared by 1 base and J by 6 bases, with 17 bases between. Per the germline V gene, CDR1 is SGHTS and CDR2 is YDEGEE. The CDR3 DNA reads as TGTGCCAGCAGCTTGAACATACGGCTAGCTCGCAATGAGCAGTTCTTC. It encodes CASSLNIRLARNEQFF.

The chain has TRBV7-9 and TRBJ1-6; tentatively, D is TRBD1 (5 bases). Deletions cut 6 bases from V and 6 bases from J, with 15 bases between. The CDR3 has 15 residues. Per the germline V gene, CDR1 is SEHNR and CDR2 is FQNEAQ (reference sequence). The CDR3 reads CASRSGRAPNSPLHF. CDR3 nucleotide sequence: TGTGCCAGCAGATCCGGCAGGGCCCCTAATTCACCCCTCCACTTT.

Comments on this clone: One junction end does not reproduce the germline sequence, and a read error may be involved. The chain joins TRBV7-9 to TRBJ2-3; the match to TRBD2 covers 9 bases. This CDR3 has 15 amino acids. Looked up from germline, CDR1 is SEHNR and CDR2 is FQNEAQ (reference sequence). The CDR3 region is CASSLRGGAGDTQYF. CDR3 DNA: TGTGCCAGTAGCTTGCGCGGGGGGGCAGGAGATACGCAGTATTTT.

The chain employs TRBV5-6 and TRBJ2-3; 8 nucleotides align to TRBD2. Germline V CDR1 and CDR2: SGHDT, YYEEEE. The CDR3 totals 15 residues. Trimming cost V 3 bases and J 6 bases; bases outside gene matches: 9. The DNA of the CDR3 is TGTGCCAGCAGCTCTGCGGGGGGCGCAAGGGATACGCAGTATTTT. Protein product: CASSSAGGARDTQYF.

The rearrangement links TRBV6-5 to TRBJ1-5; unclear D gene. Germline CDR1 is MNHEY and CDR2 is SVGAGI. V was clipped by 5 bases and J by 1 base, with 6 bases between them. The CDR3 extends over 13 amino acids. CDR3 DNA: TGTGCCAGCAGTAAGTGGAGCAATCAGCCCCAGCATTTT. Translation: CASSKWSNQPQHF.

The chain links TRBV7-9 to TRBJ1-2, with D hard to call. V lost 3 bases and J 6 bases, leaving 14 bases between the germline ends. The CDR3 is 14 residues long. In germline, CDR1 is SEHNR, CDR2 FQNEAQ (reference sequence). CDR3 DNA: TGTGCCAGCAGCTTCCGCGGGCCGGACGATGGCTACACCTTC. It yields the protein CASSFRGPDDGYTF.